The present T cell receptor beta chain was sequenced within a study of cytomegalovirus exposure and HLA in healthy donors. Study context: The early release's HLA-typed donors yielded approximately 82 million unique TCRs. Study-wide results and caveats: Per published reports, the classifier diagnosed cytomegalovirus status with high specificity and sensitivity. Association of a missense DCLRE1C variant with TCR beta V- and J-gene trimming was reported in a later analysis. In vitro checks showed that a few CMV-associated chains really do target CMV antigens.

This CDR3 region has 14 residues. The V end lost 6 bases, the J end lost 5 bases, and 15 bases lay between the germline ends. Germline loops: CDR1 SNHLY, CDR2 FYNNEI. The PCR employed 60 Vbeta primers together with 13 Jbeta primers. Method: immunoSEQ multiplex PCR; TCRdb's copy keeps in-frame clones and lacks some. The table has 120,000 or so clones, approximately 79% seen once. This clone appeared a single time. Its antigen is not known. The receptor comes from a man aged 25-45 years in good health and CMV-seronegative. The V call is TRBV2, the J call TRBJ2-3, with a weak D call TRBD2 (6 bases). Sequencing was carried out using PBMCs. The DNA for the CDR3 is TGTGCCAGCAGCCCTGGGAGGACCTTAGATACGCAGTATTTT. Protein: CASSPGRTLDTQYF.